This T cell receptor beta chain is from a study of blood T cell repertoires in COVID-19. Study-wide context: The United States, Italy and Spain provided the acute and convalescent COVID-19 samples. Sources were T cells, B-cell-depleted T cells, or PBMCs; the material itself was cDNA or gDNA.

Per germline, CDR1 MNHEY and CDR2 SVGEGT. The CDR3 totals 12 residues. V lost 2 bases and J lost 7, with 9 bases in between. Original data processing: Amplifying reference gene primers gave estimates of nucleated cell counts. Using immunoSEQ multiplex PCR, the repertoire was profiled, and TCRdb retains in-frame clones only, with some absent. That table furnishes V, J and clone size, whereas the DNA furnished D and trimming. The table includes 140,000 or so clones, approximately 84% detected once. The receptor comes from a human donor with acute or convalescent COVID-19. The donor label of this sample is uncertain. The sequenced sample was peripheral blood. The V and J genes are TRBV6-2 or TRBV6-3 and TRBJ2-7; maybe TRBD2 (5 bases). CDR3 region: CASSYQSGEQYF. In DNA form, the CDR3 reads TGTGCCAGCAGTTACCAGTCGGGGGAGCAGTACTTC.